A single sample gave rise to the 18 T cell receptor beta chains below, sequenced in a study of beta chain features in type 1 diabetes. Sequencing targeted expressed TCRB transcripts, as all isolated RNA had been reverse transcribed. Sequencing used immunoSEQ multiplex PCR; TCRdb keeps in-frame clones, though not all of them. The sample holds over 150,000 clones, less than 9.5% seen once. The sequenced sample consisted of central memory CD4+ T cells from blood. These TCRs come from a man between 18 and 29 years old in good health.

This chain uses TRBV19 with TRBJ1-5, with 8 bases fitting TRBD1. Germline values: CDR1 LNHDA, CDR2 SQIVND (reference sequence). The CDR3 runs to 14 residues. V was pared by 5 bases and J by 6 bases, with 6 bases of the junction left unmatched. The CDR3 DNA sequence: TGTGCCAGTAGTGCCCGGGACAGGCTTCAGCCCCAGCATTTT. Translation: CASSARDRLQPQHF.

A note on this clone: Other DNA sequences of this sample code for an identical CDR3. This chain joins TRBV18 and TRBJ2-7; 8 bases map to TRBD1. The V gene end was trimmed by 2 bases and the J gene end by 0 bases; junction bases not matched to a gene: 0. The CDR3 sequence is 14 residues long. Germline CDR1 is KGHSH and CDR2 is LQKENI. The CDR3, as DNA: TGTGCCAGCTCACCAGGACAGGGCTCCTACGAGCAGTACTTC. The encoded protein is CASSPGQGSYEQYF.

This clone appeared a few times. The chain carries TRBV27 and TRBJ1-3; 10 nucleotides line up with TRBD1. V lost 6 bases, J lost 0 bases, and 8 bases stayed unmatched. Germline V gene sequence: CDR1 MNHEY, CDR2 SMNVEV (reference sequence). The CDR3 has 17 residues. CDR3 coding DNA: TGTGCCAGCAGCCGGGACAGGGGCCCTTTCTCTGGAAACACCATATATTTT. Its translation: CASSRDRGPFSGNTIYF.

This clone was seen a few times. The chain has TRBV5-1 and TRBJ1-2; D gene unclear. This CDR3 spans 15 amino acids. Germline V gene lookup returns CDR1 SGHRS and CDR2 YFSETQ. Trimming pared 1 base from V and 0 bases from J, leaving 10 bases between. The CDR3 protein is CASSLFFSANYGYTF. The CDR3 coding sequence is TGCGCCAGCAGCTTGTTTTTTTCGGCTAACTATGGCTACACCTTC.

The chain uses TRBV18 and TRBJ1-1; D unresolved. CDR1 is KGHSH, CDR2 LQKENI, per germline. V lost 0 bases and J 0 bases, leaving 11 bases between the germline ends. The CDR3 length is 16 residues. In DNA form, the CDR3 reads TGTGCCAGCTCACCACCGTCCATTTACATGAACACTGAAGCTTTCTTT. Its protein is CASSPPSIYMNTEAFF.

J is TRBJ2-7 and V is TRBV5-6; 7 bases map to TRBD1. The germline V gene encodes CDR1 SGHDT and CDR2 YYEEEE. The CDR3 runs to 15 residues. V was pared by 1 base and J by 0 bases, with 4 bases of the junction left unmatched. The CDR3 DNA sequence: TGTGCCAGCAGCTTGCCCGGGACAGCCTCCTACGAGCAGTACTTC. Translating it yields CASSLPGTASYEQYF.

This chain uses TRBV4-3 with TRBJ1-1, with D perhaps matching TRBD1 (6 bases). This CDR3 is built from 19 residues. V lost 4 bases to trimming and J lost 3 bases, with 27 bases between them. CDR1 LGHNA and CDR2 YSLEER come from the germline V gene. DNA of the CDR3: TGCGCCAGCAGCCCCCAACCCAGGGGATTCCGCTTTTTGGACACTGAAGCTTTCTTT. As protein: CASSPQPRGFRFLDTEAFF.

The sample holds a few counts of this clone. The chain carries TRBV7-2 and TRBJ2-1; 9 bases are shared with TRBD2. From germline, CDR1 is SGHTA and CDR2 FQGNSA. Germline trimming cut 1 base from V and 1 base from J; bases unmatched to any gene: 5. The length of the CDR3 is 17 residues. The CDR3 DNA reads as TGTGCCAGCAGCTTAGTGGCGGGAGGGAGGTCCTACAATGAGCAGTTCTTC. This translates into CASSLVAGGRSYNEQFF.

The chain links TRBV18 to TRBJ1-2; 10 bases fit TRBD1. The CDR3 length is 15 residues. Germline V gives CDR1 KGHSH, CDR2 LQKENI. Losses at the gene ends were 3 bases for V and 2 bases for J; bases not matched to a gene: 3. The CDR3 is CASSPTTGGNYGYTF. The CDR3 DNA follows: TGTGCCAGCTCACCTACGACAGGGGGCAACTATGGCTACACCTTC.

This chain links TRBV27 with TRBJ2-7, with D possibly TRBD2 on 6 matching bases. V was pared by 5 bases and J by 5 bases, with 16 bases between. Per germline, CDR1 MNHEY and CDR2 SMNVEV (reference sequence). There are 14 residues in the CDR3. CDR3 sequence reads: CASSGIRGLNEQYF. Written as DNA, the CDR3 is TGTGCCAGCAGTGGGATTAGGGGACTGAACGAGCAGTACTTC.

The CDR3, as DNA: TGTGCCAGCAGCTTAGGACAGGGGATGACCTACAATGAGCAGTTCTTC. It encodes CASSLGQGMTYNEQFF. The chain has TRBV7-8 and TRBJ2-1, with TRBD1 matching 8 bases. Looked up from germline, CDR1 is SGHVS and CDR2 is FQNEAQ. This CDR3 contains 16 residues. The V gene end was trimmed by 1 base and the J gene end by 2 bases; junction bases not matched to a gene: 4.

This clone was recorded a few times. V and J are TRBV7-2 and TRBJ2-1; 7 nucleotides align to TRBD2. This CDR3 has 15 residues. The V gene's germline CDR1 is SGHTA and CDR2 FQGNSA. Trimming took 5 bases from V and 9 from J; bases not matched to a gene: 13. The CDR3 coding sequence is TGTGCCAGCAGCGCCCGGTGGGGGGGATCCATTGAGCAGTTCTTC. Its protein product is CASSARWGGSIEQFF.

This clone was seen a few times. This sequence joins TRBV11-2 and TRBJ2-7; the D is unclear. Germline V gene data show CDR1 as SGHAT and CDR2 as FQNNGV. The length of the CDR3 is 11 residues. The V and J ends lost 3 bases and 3 bases respectively, with 3 bases between them. The CDR3: CASSFSYEQYF. In DNA form, the CDR3 reads TGTGCCAGCAGCTTTAGCTACGAGCAGTACTTC.

This chain links TRBV4-3 with TRBJ2-2, with D possibly being TRBD2 (5 bases). The germline V gene encodes CDR1 LGHNA and CDR2 YSLEER. This CDR3 has 20 amino acids. V lost 0 bases, J lost 2 bases, and 22 bases lay in between. CDR3 protein: CASSQDLADFGPLNTGELFF. DNA of the CDR3: TGCGCCAGCAGCCAAGATCTGGCGGACTTTGGTCCATTAAACACCGGGGAGCTGTTTTTT.

The chain employs TRBV4-1 and TRBJ2-7, with TRBD1 matching 9 bases. Per the germline V gene, CDR1 is MGHRA and CDR2 is YSYEKL. J lost 4 bases, V lost 3 bases, and 7 bases had no gene match. The CDR3 totals 15 residues. CDR3 residues: CASSQDRGFGYEQYF. CDR3 DNA sequence: TGCGCCAGCAGCCAGGACAGGGGATTTGGGTACGAGCAGTACTTC.

This clone was seen a few times. The V and J genes are TRBV5-1 and TRBJ1-1; 8 bases match TRBD1. The ends lost 3 bases at V and 3 bases at J; junction bases unmatched: 4. The CDR3 consists of 14 residues. Germline V CDR1 and CDR2: SGHRS, YFSETQ. CDR3 amino acids: CASSSGTGYTEAFF. As DNA, the CDR3 is TGCGCCAGCAGCTCCGGGACAGGTTACACTGAAGCTTTCTTT.

This clone was found a few times. V is TRBV27 and J is TRBJ1-5; 8 bases map to TRBD1. This CDR3 contains 17 residues. V trimming: 5 bases; J trimming: 0 bases; junction bases outside the gene matches: 9. CDR1 and CDR2 (germline): MNHEY, SMNVEV (reference sequence). CDR3 DNA: TGTGCCAGCAGTATCCGCAAGGACAGGGTTAGCAATCAGCCCCAGCATTTT. Protein: CASSIRKDRVSNQPQHF.

V usage is TRBV4-2 and J usage is TRBJ2-1; TRBD2 matches 14 bases. The CDR3 runs to 19 residues. In germline, CDR1 is LGHNA, CDR2 YNFKEQ. Germline trimming cut 4 bases from V and 0 bases from J; bases unmatched to any gene: 8. The CDR3 nucleotides read TGTGCCAGCAGCCGAGACGGGACTAGCGGGGGCCTCTCCTACAATGAGCAGTTCTTC. This sequence encodes CASSRDGTSGGLSYNEQFF.